A single sample gave rise to the 24 T cell receptor beta chains below, sequenced in a study of breast tumors, draining lymph nodes, adjacent tissues. TCRdb reprocessed the multiplex PCR reads via MiXCR and lists one record per CDR3 protein. The repertoire holds 15,000 or so distinct CDR3 sequences, roughly 45% seen once, with more than 10% in the top ten. The sequenced sample was tumor-adjacent breast tissue. The receptors originated from a female donor with breast cancer. Some clones in this sample may be carry-over from other donors' samples.

Remarks on this clonotype: At one end, the junction sequence differs from germline, possibly due to a read error. The chain couples TRBV19 to TRBJ2-5, with D perhaps TRBD1 (5 bases). This CDR3 comprises 14 residues. Germline-derived CDR1 and CDR2 are LNHDA and SQIVND (reference sequence). The CDR3 spells CASSLGVGQEIQYF. In DNA form, the CDR3 reads TGTGCCAGCAGCCTTGGGGTGGGGCAAGAGATCCAGTACTTC. The whole variable domain, remainder taken from reference TRBV19 and TRBJ2-5, is DGGITQSPKYLFRKEGQNVTLSCEQNLNHDAMYWYRQDPGQGLRLIYYSQIVNDFQKGDIAEGYSVSREKKESFPLTVTSAQKNPTAFYLCASSLGVGQEIQYFGPGTRLLVL.

Concerning this clonotype: A read error may explain this, as a much larger clone is one base away. The chain has TRBV5-5 and TRBJ1-5; D uncertain. V shed 1 base and J shed 6 bases, with 11 bases lying between them. This CDR3 has 14 amino acids. Looked up from germline, CDR1 is SGHKS and CDR2 is YYEKEE (reference sequence). CDR3 amino acids: CASSLKSATQPQHF. The CDR3, as DNA: TGTGCCAGCAGCTTGAAGTCGGCAACTCAGCCCCAGCATTTT.

Comments on this clonotype: A read error may account for a junction end that differs from germline. This sequence joins TRBV5-1 and TRBJ2-2; 8 nucleotides line up with TRBD1. Germline V gene lookup returns CDR1 SGHRS and CDR2 YFSETQ. This CDR3 contains 15 residues. The CDR3 region has the DNA TGCGCCAGCAGCTCAGGGGGCCTAAACACCGGGGAGCTGTTTTTC. Amino acids: CASSSGGLNTGELFF.

Relative to its sample, this clonotype is medium-sized. V usage is TRBV7-2 and J usage is TRBJ2-7, with TRBD2 matching over 11 bases. J was trimmed by 3 bases and V by 3 bases; bases with no gene match: 4. CDR1 and CDR2 (germline): SGHTA, FQGNSA. This CDR3 spans 15 amino acids. The CDR3 here is CASSFSGRGIYEQYF. The CDR3 DNA is TGTGCCAGCAGCTTTAGCGGGAGGGGCATCTACGAGCAGTACTTC.

The count of this clonotype is one. The rearrangement joins TRBV20-1 to TRBJ2-1; 12 positions match TRBD2. The germline V gene encodes CDR1 DFQATT and CDR2 SNEGSKA (reference sequence). The junction had 14 bases not matched to a gene; V was cut back by 7 bases and J by 7 bases. This CDR3 contains 16 residues. CDR3: CSVGPSGRAAVNEQFF. As DNA, the CDR3 is TGCAGTGTCGGACCTAGCGGGAGGGCCGCGGTAAATGAGCAGTTCTTC.

This clonotype rates as medium-sized. The chain employs TRBV11-2 and TRBJ1-2; perhaps TRBD1 as D (5 bases). The germline V and J ends were trimmed by 5 bases and 8 bases, with 15 bases remaining between them. Germline lookup yields CDR1 SGHAT and CDR2 FQNNGV. The CDR3 sequence is 13 residues long. Here the CDR3 DNA reads TGTGCCAGCAGCATAGGGCCTGGGGGAGGCTACACCTTC. Translation gives CASSIGPGGGYTF.

This clonotype showed up many times. V is TRBV6-6 and J is TRBJ2-7; D gene ambiguous. Trimming removed 4 bases at V and 3 bases at J, with 16 bases between. Per the germline V gene, CDR1 is MNHNY and CDR2 is SVGAGI (reference sequence). The CDR3 is made up of 15 amino acids. The CDR3, as DNA: TGTGCCAGCAGTTCCCCCCCCCCAAGAGACTACGAGCAGTACTTC. This codes for CASSSPPPRDYEQYF.

This clonotype was counted many times. The rearrangement links TRBV19 to TRBJ2-5; 11 bases match TRBD2. Germline values: CDR1 LNHDA, CDR2 SQIVND (reference sequence). This CDR3 is 16 amino acids long. Losses at the gene ends were 4 bases for V and 1 base for J; bases not matched to a gene: 5. CDR3: CASSTRLAGSQETQYF. DNA for the CDR3: TGTGCCAGTAGTACTCGACTAGCGGGGTCCCAAGAGACCCAGTACTTC.

J is TRBJ2-2 and V is TRBV5-1; D unclear. The CDR3 loop spans 16 amino acids. Trimming took off 4 bases at V and 0 bases at J, with 13 bases between the two ends. Germline V CDR1 and CDR2: SGHRS, YFSETQ. The CDR3 nucleotides are TGCGCCAGCAGCGCGCATCAAAACGCGAACACCGGGGAGCTGTTTTTT. The encoded protein is CASSAHQNANTGELFF.

This clonotype is termed medium-sized. The J gene is TRBJ1-2, the V gene TRBV5-8, with 7 bases lining up with TRBD1. The germline gives CDR1 SGHTS, CDR2 YDEGEE. Trimming cost V 2 bases and J 3 bases; bases outside gene matches: 13. CDR3 length: 17 residues. CDR3 residues: CASSFSRRQGPYYGYTF. The CDR3 bases are TGTGCCAGCAGCTTTTCAAGGCGACAGGGCCCTTACTATGGCTACACCTTC.

This clonotype is deemed medium-sized (0.01 to 0.1%). This rearrangement joins TRBV5-1 to TRBJ1-2, with TRBD1 identical over 10 bases. The V gene end was trimmed by 4 bases and the J gene end by 6 bases; junction bases not matched to a gene: 6. This CDR3 is 14 amino acids long. Per germline, CDR1 SGHRS and CDR2 YFSETQ. The DNA of the CDR3 is TGCGCCAGCAGCGCGGGACAGGGGCTCGATGGCTACACCTTC. The encoded protein is CASSAGQGLDGYTF.

This clonotype was picked up a small number of times. The chain has TRBV20-1 and TRBJ1-2, with 7 bases that match TRBD1. The CDR3 covers 14 residues. The V segment lost 1 base and the J segment 5 bases; nucleotides outside the gene matches: 7. Germline V gives CDR1 DFQATT, CDR2 SNEGSKA (reference sequence). CDR3 region: CSARGQGGGYGYTF. CDR3 DNA sequence: TGCAGTGCTAGAGGACAGGGCGGGGGTTATGGCTACACCTTC.

This clonotype was seen once. The chain recombines TRBV9 with TRBJ1-6; D gene unclear. V was trimmed by 0 bases and J by 9 bases, leaving 10 bases between them. CDR1 and CDR2 (germline): SGDLS, YYNGEE. The CDR3 sequence is 14 residues long. As DNA, the CDR3 is TGTGCCAGCAGCGTAGAAACCCCGGGTTCACCCCTCCACTTT. It specifies CASSVETPGSPLHF.

V and J are TRBV9 and TRBJ2-7; the D is unclear. Germline lookup yields CDR1 SGDLS and CDR2 YYNGEE. Trimming cost V 5 bases and J 2 bases, with 11 bases left between them. The CDR3 runs to 13 residues. CDR3: CASSKTETYEQYF. The CDR3 DNA is TGTGCCAGCAGTAAGACGGAGACCTACGAGCAGTACTTC.

At least ten counts were recorded for this clonotype. A read error is possible here, since a much larger clone lies one base away. The genes are TRBV6-1 and TRBJ2-1; D remains unclear. The CDR3 length is 14 residues. V gave up 5 bases and J gave up 8 bases, with 16 bases separating them. The germline gives CDR1 MNHNS, CDR2 SASEGT. The CDR3 protein is CASSQREVQYEQFF. The CDR3, as DNA: TGTGCCAGCAGTCAAAGAGAGGTACAGTATGAGCAGTTCTTC.

This clonotype appeared many times. This chain connects TRBV12-3 or TRBV12-4 to TRBJ2-5; D unclear. Trimming removed 3 bases from V and 7 bases from J, with 12 bases in between. The CDR3 covers 13 residues. The CDR3 here is CASSFTVTGTQYF. The CDR3 region has the DNA TGTGCCAGCAGTTTTACGGTAACCGGGACCCAGTACTTC.

By share, this clonotype counts as medium-sized. The V gene is TRBV6-5, the J gene TRBJ2-1; TRBD1 matches at 10 bases. Germline V CDR1 and CDR2: MNHEY, SVGAGI. The CDR3 is made up of 15 amino acids. The V segment lost 5 bases and the J segment 6 bases; nucleotides outside the gene matches: 7. This CDR3 is CASSTWGTGVNEQFF. DNA for the CDR3: TGTGCCAGCAGTACTTGGGGGACAGGGGTCAATGAGCAGTTCTTC.

Details on this clonotype: The DNA is omitted, as the CDR3 cannot be located on it reliably, and the CDR3 follows TCRdb's listing. The CDR3 protein is CISVPAAYLRYSPSYEQYF. This rearrangement joins TRBV7-5 to TRBJ2-7. TRBV7-5 corresponds to a pseudogene. The CDR3 is 19 amino acids in total, end residues counted.

This clonotype showed up just once. The chain carries TRBV5-1 and TRBJ2-1, with unresolved D. Germline CDR1 SGHRS, CDR2 YFSETQ. Trimming pared 1 base from V and 5 bases from J, leaving 7 bases between. The CDR3 is 13 amino acids. CDR3 region: CASSLNSNNEQFF. In nucleotides, the CDR3 is TGCGCCAGCAGCTTGAATAGTAACAATGAGCAGTTCTTC. The full variable domain, rest sourced from reference TRBV5-1 and TRBJ2-1, is KAGVTQTPRYLIKTRGQQVTLSCSPISGHRSVSWYQQTPGQGLQFLFEYFSETQRNKGNFPGRFSGRQFSNSRSEMNVSTLELGDSALYLCASSLNSNNEQFFGPGTRLTVL.

This clonotype was counted ten times or more. A junction boundary mismatches the germline segment, possibly from a read error. J is TRBJ2-2 and V is TRBV6-2 or TRBV6-3, with 10 positions matching TRBD2. From germline, CDR1 is MNHEY and CDR2 SVGEGT. This CDR3 spans 17 amino acids. As DNA, the CDR3 is TGTGCCAGCAGTCACTCCAGCGGGGGGGCTAGAACCGGGGAGCTGTTTTTT. This sequence encodes CASSHSSGGARTGELFF.

This clonotype has a count of ten or more. The V and J genes are TRBV5-4 and TRBJ1-2, with 8 bases matching TRBD1. There are 14 residues in the CDR3. Germline V gene lookup returns CDR1 SGHNT and CDR2 YYREEE (reference sequence). V shed 5 bases, J shed 3 bases, and the junction held 6 bases outside the gene matches. CDR3 sequence: CASSSGQGDYGYTF. The CDR3 DNA is TGTGCCAGCAGTTCCGGACAGGGAGACTATGGCTACACCTTC.

The sample holds many counts of this clonotype. The J gene is TRBJ1-5, the V gene TRBV6-6; TRBD1 is a possible D gene (6 bases). V was trimmed by 5 bases and J by 4 bases, leaving 12 bases between them. In germline, CDR1 is MNHNY, CDR2 SVGAGI (reference sequence). The CDR3 runs 14 residues. CDR3 residues: CASSAGQLNQPQHF. In nucleotides, the CDR3 is TGTGCCAGCAGTGCGGGACAACTTAATCAGCCCCAGCATTTT.

The J gene is TRBJ2-7, the V gene TRBV15, with a weak D call TRBD1 (6 bases). From germline, CDR1 is LNHNV and CDR2 YYDKDF (reference sequence). V gave up 0 bases and J gave up 3 bases, with 9 bases separating them. This CDR3 has 14 amino acids. This chain's CDR3 is CATSRDRGIYEQYF. CDR3 nucleotides: TGTGCCACCAGCAGAGATAGGGGGATCTACGAGCAGTACTTC.

The chain joins TRBV10-3 to TRBJ2-2, with 7 bases aligning to TRBD2. The germline V gene has CDR1 ENHRY and CDR2 SYGVKD. The trim removed 4 bases at V and 8 bases at J, leaving 4 bases unmatched. CDR3 size: 13 residues. The CDR3: CAISGGGGGELFF. The CDR3 DNA reads as TGTGCCATCAGTGGCGGGGGAGGTGGGGAGCTGTTTTTT.